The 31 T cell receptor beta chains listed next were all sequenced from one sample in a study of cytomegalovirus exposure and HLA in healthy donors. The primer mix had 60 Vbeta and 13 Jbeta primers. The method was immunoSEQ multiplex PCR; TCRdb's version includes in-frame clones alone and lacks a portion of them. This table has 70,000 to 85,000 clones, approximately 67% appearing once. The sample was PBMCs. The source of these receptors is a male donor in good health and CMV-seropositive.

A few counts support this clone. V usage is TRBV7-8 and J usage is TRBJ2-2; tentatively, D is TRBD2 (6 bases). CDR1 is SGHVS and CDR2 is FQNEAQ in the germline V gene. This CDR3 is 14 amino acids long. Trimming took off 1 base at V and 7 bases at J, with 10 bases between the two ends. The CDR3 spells CASSLVAEGGELFF. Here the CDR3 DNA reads TGTGCCAGCAGCTTAGTAGCGGAAGGCGGGGAGCTGTTTTTT. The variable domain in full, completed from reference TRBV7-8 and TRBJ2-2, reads GAGVSQSPRYKVAKRGQDVALRCDPISGHVSLFWYQQALGQGPEFLTYFQNEAQLDKSGLPSDRFFAERPEGSVSTLKIQRTQQEDSAVYLCASSLVAEGGELFFGEGSRLTVL.

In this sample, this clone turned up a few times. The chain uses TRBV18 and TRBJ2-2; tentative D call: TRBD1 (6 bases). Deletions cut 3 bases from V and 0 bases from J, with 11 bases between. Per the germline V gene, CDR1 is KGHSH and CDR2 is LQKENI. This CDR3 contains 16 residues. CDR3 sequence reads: CASSPFRTANTGELFF. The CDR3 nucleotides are TGTGCCAGCTCACCGTTTCGGACAGCGAACACCGGGGAGCTGTTTTTT.

The CDR3 DNA follows: TGTGCCAGCAGCGTAAGCATAGACAGTCAGGGCAATGAGCAGTTCTTC. Protein: CASSVSIDSQGNEQFF. The rearrangement uses TRBV9 and TRBJ2-1; maybe TRBD1 (5 bases). Germline V CDR1 and CDR2: SGDLS, YYNGEE. Trimming stripped 1 base from V and 6 bases from J, with 17 bases between. The CDR3 consists of 16 residues. Variable domain in full (rest from reference TRBV9 and TRBJ2-1): DSGVTQTPKHLITATGQRVTLRCSPRSGDLSVYWYQQSLDQGLQFLIQYYNGEERAKGNILERFSAQQFPDLHSELNLSSLELGDSALYFCASSVSIDSQGNEQFFGPGTRLTVL.

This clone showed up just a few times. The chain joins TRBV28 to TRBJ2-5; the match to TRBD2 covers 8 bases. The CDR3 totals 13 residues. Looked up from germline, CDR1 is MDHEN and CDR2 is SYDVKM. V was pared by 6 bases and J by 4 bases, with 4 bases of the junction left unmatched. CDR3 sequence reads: CASSQSGRETQYF. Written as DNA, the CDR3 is TGTGCCAGCAGCCAAAGCGGGAGAGAGACCCAGTACTTC.

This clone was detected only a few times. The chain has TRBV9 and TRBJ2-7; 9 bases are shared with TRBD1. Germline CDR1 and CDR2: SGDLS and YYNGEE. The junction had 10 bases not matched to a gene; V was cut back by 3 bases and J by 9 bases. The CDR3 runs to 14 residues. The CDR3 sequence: CASSAQGALGGQYF. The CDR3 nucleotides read TGTGCCAGCAGCGCACAGGGGGCATTGGGCGGGCAGTACTTC.

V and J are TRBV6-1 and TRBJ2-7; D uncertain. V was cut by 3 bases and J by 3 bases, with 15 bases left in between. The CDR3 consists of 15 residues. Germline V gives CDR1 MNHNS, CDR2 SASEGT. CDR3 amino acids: CASSEGSVSYYEQYF. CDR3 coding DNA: TGTGCCAGCAGTGAGGGCTCCGTTAGTTACTACGAGCAGTACTTC.

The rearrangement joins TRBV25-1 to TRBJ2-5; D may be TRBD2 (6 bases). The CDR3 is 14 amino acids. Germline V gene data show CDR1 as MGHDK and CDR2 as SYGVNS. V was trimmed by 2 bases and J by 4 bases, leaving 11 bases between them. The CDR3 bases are TGTGCCAGCAGTGAAGTCGGGACTCGAGAGACCCAGTACTTC. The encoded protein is CASSEVGTRETQYF.

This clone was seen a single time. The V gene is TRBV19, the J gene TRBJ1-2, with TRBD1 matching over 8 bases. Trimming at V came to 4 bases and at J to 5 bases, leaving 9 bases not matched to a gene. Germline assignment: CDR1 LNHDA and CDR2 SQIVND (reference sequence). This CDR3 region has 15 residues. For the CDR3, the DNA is TGTGCCAGTAGTACAGGATGGGGGACAGGATATGGCTACACCTTC. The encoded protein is CASSTGWGTGYGYTF.

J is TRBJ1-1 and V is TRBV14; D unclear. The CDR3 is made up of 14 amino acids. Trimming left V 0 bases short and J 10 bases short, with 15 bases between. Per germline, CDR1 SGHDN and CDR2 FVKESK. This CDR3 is CASSQDSVLEGAFF. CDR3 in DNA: TGTGCCAGCAGCCAAGATTCGGTTCTAGAAGGAGCTTTCTTT.

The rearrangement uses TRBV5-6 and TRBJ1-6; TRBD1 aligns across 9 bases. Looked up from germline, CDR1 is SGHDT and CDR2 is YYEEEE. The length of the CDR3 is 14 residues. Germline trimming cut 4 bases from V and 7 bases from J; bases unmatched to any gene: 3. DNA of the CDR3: TGTGCCAGCAGCCCGGGACAGGGCAATTCACCCCTCCACTTT. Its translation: CASSPGQGNSPLHF.

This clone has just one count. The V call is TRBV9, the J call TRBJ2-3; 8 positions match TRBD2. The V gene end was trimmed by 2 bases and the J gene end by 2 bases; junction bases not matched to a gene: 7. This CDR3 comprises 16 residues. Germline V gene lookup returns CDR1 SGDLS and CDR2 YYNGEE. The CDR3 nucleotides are TGTGCCAGCAGCGTGGTTAGCGGGGTCCCCACAGATACGCAGTATTTT. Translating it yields CASSVVSGVPTDTQYF. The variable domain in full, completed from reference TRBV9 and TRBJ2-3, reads DSGVTQTPKHLITATGQRVTLRCSPRSGDLSVYWYQQSLDQGLQFLIQYYNGEERAKGNILERFSAQQFPDLHSELNLSSLELGDSALYFCASSVVSGVPTDTQYFGPGTRLTVL.

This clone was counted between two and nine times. This CDR3 reads CASSPDRLLQYF. CDR3 sequence (DNA): TGTGCCAGCAGCCCCGACAGACTTTTACAGTACTTC. The V call is TRBV7-8, the J call TRBJ2-5, with a weak D call TRBD1 (5 bases). V lost 5 bases and J 11 bases, leaving 15 bases between the germline ends. Germline V lookup: CDR1 SGHVS, CDR2 FQNEAQ. The CDR3 is 12 amino acids.

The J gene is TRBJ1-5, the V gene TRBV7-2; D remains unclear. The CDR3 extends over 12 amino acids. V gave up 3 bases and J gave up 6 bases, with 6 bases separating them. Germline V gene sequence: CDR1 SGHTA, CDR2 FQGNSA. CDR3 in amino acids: CASSFSRQPQHF. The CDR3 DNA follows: TGTGCCAGCAGCTTCTCGCGTCAGCCCCAGCATTTT. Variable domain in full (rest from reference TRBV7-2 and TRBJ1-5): GAGVSQSPSNKVTEKGKDVELRCDPISGHTALYWYRQSLGQGLEFLIYFQGNSAPDKSGLPSDRFSAERTGGSVSTLTIQRTQQEDSAVYLCASSFSRQPQHFGDGTRLSIL.

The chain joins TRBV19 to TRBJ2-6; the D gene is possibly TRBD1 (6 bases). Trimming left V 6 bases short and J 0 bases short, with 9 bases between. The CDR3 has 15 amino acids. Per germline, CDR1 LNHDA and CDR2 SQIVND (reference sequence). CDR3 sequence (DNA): TGTGCCAGTAGCAAACAGGGCTCTGGGGCCAACGTCCTGACTTTC. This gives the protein CASSKQGSGANVLTF.

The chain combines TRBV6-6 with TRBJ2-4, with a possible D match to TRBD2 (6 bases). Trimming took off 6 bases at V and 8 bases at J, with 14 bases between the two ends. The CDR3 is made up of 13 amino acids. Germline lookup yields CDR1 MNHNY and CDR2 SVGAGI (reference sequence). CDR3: CASSPGEADIQYF. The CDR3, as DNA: TGTGCCAGCAGCCCCGGGGAGGCTGACATTCAGTACTTC.

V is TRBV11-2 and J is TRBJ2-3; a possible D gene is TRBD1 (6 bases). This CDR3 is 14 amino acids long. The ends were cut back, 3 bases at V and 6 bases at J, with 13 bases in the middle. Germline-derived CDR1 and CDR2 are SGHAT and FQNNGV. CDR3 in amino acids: CASSLGTPSDTQYF. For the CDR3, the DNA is TGTGCCAGCAGCTTGGGGACACCCTCGGATACGCAGTATTTT.

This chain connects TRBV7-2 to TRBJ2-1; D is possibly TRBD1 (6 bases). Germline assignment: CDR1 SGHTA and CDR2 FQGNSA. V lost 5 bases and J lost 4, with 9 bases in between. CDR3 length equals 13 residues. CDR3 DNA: TGTGCCAGCAGCGGACAGAGATACAATGAGCAGTTCTTC. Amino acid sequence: CASSGQRYNEQFF.

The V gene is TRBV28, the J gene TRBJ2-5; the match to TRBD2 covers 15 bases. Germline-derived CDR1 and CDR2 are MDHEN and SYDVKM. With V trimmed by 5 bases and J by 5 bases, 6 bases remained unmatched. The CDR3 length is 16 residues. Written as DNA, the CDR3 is TGTGCCAGCAGTCCCGGACTAGCGGGAGGGCGGGAGACCCAGTACTTC. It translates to CASSPGLAGGRETQYF.

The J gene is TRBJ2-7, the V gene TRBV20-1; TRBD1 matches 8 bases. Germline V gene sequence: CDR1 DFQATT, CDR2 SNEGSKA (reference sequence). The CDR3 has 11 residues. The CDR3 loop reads CRTGGSYEQYF. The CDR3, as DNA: TGCAGAACAGGGGGTTCCTACGAGCAGTACTTC.

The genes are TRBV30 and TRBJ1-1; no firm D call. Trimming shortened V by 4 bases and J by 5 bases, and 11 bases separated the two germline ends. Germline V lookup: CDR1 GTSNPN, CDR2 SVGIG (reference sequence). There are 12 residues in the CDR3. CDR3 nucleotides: TGTGCCTGGACGGCCCTACTAACTGAAGCTTTCTTT. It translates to CAWTALLTEAFF.

The DNA for the CDR3 is TGTGCCAGCAGCTTGAGAGCGGGACTAGCGGGCACAGATACGCAGTATTTT. This sequence encodes CASSLRAGLAGTDTQYF. The gene calls are TRBV5-6 and TRBJ2-3, with 11 bases matching TRBD2. This CDR3 comprises 17 residues. Germline V CDR1 and CDR2: SGHDT, YYEEEE. V lost 1 base and J lost 1; bases outside the gene matches: 5. The full variable domain, its missing parts supplied by reference TRBV5-6 and TRBJ2-3, is DAGVTQSPTHLIKTRGQQVTLRCSPKSGHDTVSWYQQALGQGPQFIFQYYEEEERQRGNFPDRFSGHQFPNYSSELNVNALLLGDSALYLCASSLRAGLAGTDTQYFGPGTRLTVL.

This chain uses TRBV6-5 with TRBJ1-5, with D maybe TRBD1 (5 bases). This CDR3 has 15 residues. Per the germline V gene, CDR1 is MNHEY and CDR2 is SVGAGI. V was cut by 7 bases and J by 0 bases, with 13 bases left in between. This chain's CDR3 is CASMQGTYSNQPQHF. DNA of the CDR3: TGTGCCAGCATGCAGGGCACCTATAGCAATCAGCCCCAGCATTTT.

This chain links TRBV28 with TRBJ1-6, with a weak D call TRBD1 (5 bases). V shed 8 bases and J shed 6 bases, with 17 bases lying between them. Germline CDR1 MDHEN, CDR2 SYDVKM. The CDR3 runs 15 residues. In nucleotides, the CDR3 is TGTGCCAGCGTCCAATCCGGGACTACTAATTCACCCCTCCACTTT. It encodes CASVQSGTTNSPLHF.

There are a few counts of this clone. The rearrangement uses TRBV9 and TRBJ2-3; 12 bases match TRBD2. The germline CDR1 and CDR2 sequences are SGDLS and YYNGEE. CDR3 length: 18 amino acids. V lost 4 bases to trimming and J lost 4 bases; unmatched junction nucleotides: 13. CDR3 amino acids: CASSLGVGLAGPPDTQYF. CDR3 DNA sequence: TGTGCCAGCAGCCTCGGCGTCGGACTAGCGGGACCGCCAGATACGCAGTATTTT.

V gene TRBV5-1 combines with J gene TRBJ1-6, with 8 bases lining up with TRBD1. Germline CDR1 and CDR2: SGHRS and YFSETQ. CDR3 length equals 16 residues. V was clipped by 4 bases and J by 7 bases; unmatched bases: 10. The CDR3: CASSPLAGGVNSPLHF. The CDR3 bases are TGCGCCAGCAGCCCCCTGGCAGGGGGCGTCAATTCACCCCTCCACTTT.

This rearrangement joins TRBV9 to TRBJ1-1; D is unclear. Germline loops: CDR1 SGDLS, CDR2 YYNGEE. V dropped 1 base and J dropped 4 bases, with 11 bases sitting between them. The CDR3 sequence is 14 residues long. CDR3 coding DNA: TGTGCCAGCAGCGTATTACCTGGAGGCACTGAAGCTTTCTTT. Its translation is CASSVLPGGTEAFF.

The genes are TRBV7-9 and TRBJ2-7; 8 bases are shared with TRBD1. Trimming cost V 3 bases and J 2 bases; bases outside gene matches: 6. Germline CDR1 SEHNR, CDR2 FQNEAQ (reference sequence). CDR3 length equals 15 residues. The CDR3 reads CASSFPGQGPYEQYF. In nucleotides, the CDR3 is TGTGCCAGCAGCTTTCCTGGACAGGGTCCCTACGAGCAGTACTTC.

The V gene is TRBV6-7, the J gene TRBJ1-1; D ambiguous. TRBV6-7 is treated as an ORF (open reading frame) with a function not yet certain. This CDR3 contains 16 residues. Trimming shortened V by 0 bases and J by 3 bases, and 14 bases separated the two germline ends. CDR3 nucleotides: TGTGCCAGCAGTTACTCGATGGCTCTGTATGACACTGAAGCTTTCTTT. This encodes CASSYSMALYDTEAFF.

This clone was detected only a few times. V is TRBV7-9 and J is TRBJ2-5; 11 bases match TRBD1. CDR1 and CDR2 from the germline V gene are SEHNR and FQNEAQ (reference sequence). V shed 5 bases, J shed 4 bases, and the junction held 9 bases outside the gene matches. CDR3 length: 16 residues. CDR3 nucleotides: TGTGCCAGCAGCCCCCAGGACAGGGGGCTGGGAGAGACCCAGTACTTC. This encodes CASSPQDRGLGETQYF.

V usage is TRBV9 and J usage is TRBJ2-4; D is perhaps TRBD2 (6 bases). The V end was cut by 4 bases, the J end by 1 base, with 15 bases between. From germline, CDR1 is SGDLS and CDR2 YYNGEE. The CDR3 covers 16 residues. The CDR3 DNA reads TGTGCCAGCAGCTTCTTTCCGGGAGCGGCCAAAAACATTCAGTACTTC. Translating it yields CASSFFPGAAKNIQYF.

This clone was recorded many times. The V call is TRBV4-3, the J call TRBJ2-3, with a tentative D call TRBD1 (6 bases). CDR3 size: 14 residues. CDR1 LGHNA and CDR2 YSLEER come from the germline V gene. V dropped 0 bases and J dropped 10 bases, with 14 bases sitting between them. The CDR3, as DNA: TGCGCCAGCAGCCAAGACCGGGACATCGGTCCGCAGTATTTT. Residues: CASSQDRDIGPQYF.